The clone carrying this T cell receptor (beta chain) was seen more than once but under ten times. The target antigen is unknown. This sample was included in a study of T-cell reconstitution after alpha-beta-depleted transplantation in children. Broader study findings: At the one-year point after transplant, T-cell counts and TCRbeta diversity were found to come mostly from T cells that had been newly produced.

Unique molecular identifiers were incorporated into the prepared TCRbeta library. TCRdb recomputed calls from the PCR reads with MiXCR, one row per CDR3 protein. The repertoire includes approximately 980,000 distinct CDR3 sequences, 25% to 30% of them detected once, and 28% sits in the top ten. Sequencing was performed on PBMCs, mostly from graft donor cells, taken 360 days after TCRalphabeta/CD19-depleted stem cell transplant. The clonotype comes from a boy in the first two years of life who had a stem cell transplant for SCID, so the T cells may come from the graft donor.

The CDR3 here is CASSLGGVGQPQHF. In DNA, the CDR3 is TGTGCCAGCAGTTTGGGAGGGGTAGGTCAGCCCCAGCATTTT. V gene TRBV12-3 or TRBV12-4 combines with J gene TRBJ1-5, with a possible D match to TRBD1 (5 bases). This CDR3 comprises 14 residues. Deletions cut 3 bases from V and 6 bases from J, with 12 bases between.